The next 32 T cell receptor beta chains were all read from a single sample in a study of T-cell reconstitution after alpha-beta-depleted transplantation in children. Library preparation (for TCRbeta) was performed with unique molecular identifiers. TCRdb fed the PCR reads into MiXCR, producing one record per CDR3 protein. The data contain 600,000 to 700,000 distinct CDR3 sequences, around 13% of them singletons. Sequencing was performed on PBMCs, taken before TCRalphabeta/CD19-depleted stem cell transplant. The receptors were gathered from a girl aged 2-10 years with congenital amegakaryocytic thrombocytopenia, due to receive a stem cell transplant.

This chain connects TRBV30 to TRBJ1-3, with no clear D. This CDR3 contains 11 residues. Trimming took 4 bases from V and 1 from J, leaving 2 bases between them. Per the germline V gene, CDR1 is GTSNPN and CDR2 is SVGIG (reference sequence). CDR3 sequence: CAWTSGNTIYF. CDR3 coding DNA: TGTGCCTGGACTTCTGGAAACACCATATATTTT.

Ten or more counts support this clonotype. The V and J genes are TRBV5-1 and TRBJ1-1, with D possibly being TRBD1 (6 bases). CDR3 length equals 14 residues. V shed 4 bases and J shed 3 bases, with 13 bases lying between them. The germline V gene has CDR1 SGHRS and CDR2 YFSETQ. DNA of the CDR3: TGCGCCAGCAGCCTGGACAGCACCTACACTGAAGCTTTCTTT. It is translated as CASSLDSTYTEAFF.

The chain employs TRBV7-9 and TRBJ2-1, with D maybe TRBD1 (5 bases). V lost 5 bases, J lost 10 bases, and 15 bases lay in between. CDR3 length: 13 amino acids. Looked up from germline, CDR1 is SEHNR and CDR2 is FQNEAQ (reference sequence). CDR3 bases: TGTGCCAGCAGCCACGGTCTAGGACAAGAGCAGTTCTTC. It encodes CASSHGLGQEQFF.

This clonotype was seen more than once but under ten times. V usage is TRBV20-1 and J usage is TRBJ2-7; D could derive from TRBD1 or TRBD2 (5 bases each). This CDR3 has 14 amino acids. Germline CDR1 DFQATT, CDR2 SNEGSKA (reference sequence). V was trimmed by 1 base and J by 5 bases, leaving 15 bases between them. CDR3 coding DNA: TGCAGTGCTAGAGGCGCAGTGTCGGGACACGAGCAGTACTTC. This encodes CSARGAVSGHEQYF.

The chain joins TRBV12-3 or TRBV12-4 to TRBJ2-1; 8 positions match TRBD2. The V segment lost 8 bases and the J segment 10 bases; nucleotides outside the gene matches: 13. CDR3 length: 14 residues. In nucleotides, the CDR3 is TGTGCCAGCTGTATTAGCGGGGCCGCGTTCGAGCAGTTCTTC. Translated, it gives CASCISGAAFEQFF.

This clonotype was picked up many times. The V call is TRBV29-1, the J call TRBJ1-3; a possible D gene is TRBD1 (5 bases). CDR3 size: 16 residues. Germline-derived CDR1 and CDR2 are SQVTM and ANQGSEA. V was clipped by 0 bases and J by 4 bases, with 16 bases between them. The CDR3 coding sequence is TGCAGCGTTGAAGATGGGGCGGAGATTCGGGGAAACACCATATATTTT. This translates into CSVEDGAEIRGNTIYF.

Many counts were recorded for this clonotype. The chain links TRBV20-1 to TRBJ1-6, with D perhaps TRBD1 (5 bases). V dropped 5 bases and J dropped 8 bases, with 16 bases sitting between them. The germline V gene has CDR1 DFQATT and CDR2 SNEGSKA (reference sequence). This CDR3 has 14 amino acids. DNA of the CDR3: TGCAGTGCTCCCCGGCTGGCGGGGGATTCACCCCTCCACTTT. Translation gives CSAPRLAGDSPLHF.

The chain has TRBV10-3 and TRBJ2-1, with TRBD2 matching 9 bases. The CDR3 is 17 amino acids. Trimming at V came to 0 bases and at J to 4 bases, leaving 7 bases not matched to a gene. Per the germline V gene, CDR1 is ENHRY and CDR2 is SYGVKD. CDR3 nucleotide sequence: TGTGCCATCAGTGAGTCGGGGTCTAGCGGGGCATACAATGAGCAGTTCTTC. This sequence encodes CAISESGSSGAYNEQFF.

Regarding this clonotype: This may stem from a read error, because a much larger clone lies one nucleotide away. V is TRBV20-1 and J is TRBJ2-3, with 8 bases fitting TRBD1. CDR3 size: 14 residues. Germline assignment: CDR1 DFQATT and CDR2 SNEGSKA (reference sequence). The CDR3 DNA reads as TGCATTGCTAGCGCAGGGGGCTGGGCAGATACGCAGTATTTT. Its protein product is CIASAGGWADTQYF.

DNA of the CDR3: TGTGCCAGCAGCGCCCTACCAGGGGGCTCCTACGAGCAGTACTTC. It is translated as CASSALPGGSYEQYF. The J gene is TRBJ2-7, the V gene TRBV7-9, with 7 bases that match TRBD1. Germline V CDR1 and CDR2: SEHNR, FQNEAQ (reference sequence). There are 15 residues in the CDR3. V lost 5 bases and J lost 0; bases outside the gene matches: 7.

The CDR3 loop reads CASSLGTVEQYF. The CDR3 bases are TGTGCCAGCAGCCTCGGGACTGTCGAGCAGTACTTC. The J gene is TRBJ2-7, the V gene TRBV12-3 or TRBV12-4; D possibly corresponds to TRBD2 (6 bases). V shed 6 bases and J shed 6 bases, with 12 bases lying between them. This CDR3 contains 12 residues.

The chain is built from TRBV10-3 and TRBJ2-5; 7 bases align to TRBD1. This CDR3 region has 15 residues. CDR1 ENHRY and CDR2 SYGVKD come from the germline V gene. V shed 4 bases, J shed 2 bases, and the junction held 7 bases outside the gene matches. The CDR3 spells CAISATGDLQETQYF. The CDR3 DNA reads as TGTGCCATCAGTGCCACAGGGGACCTTCAAGAGACCCAGTACTTC.

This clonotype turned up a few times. DNA of the CDR3: TGTGCCAGCAGCCCCGGGACTAGCGGTATGAAGCAGTACTTC. This sequence encodes CASSPGTSGMKQYF. V is TRBV3-1 and J is TRBJ2-7; TRBD2 agrees at 11 bases. Trimming removed 4 bases from V and 8 bases from J; junction bases left unmatched: 7. This CDR3 spans 14 amino acids. Germline CDR1 is LGHDT and CDR2 is YNNKEL (reference sequence).

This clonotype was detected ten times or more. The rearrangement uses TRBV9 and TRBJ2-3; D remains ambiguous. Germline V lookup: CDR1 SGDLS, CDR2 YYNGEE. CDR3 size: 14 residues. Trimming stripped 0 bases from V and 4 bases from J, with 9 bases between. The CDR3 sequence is CASSVAQKSDTQYF. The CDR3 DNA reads TGTGCCAGCAGCGTAGCCCAGAAGTCAGATACGCAGTATTTT.

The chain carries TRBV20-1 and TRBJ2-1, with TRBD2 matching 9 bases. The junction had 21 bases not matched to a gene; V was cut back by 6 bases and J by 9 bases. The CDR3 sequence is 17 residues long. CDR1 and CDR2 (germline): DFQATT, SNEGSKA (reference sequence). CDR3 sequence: CSAPHRRVAGVYPEQFF. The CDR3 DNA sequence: TGCAGTGCCCCCCACCGACGGGTAGCGGGAGTATACCCTGAGCAGTTCTTC.

The CDR3 DNA is TGCGCCAGCAGGGAGGCCGGGACAGCTAACTATGGCTACACCTTC. Amino acids: CASREAGTANYGYTF. The chain employs TRBV5-1 and TRBJ1-2, with 7 bases aligning to TRBD1. Germline CDR1 and CDR2: SGHRS and YFSETQ. J lost 0 bases, V lost 5 bases, and 7 bases had no gene match. The CDR3 contains 15 residues.

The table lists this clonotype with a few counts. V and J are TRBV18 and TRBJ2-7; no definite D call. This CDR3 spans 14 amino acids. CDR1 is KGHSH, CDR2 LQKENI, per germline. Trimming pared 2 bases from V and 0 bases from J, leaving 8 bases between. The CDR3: CASSPSHSSYEQYF. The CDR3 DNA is TGTGCCAGCTCACCAAGTCACAGCTCCTACGAGCAGTACTTC. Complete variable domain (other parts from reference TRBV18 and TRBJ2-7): NAGVMQNPRHLVRRRGQEARLRCSPMKGHSHVYWYRQLPEEGLKFMVYLQKENIIDESGMPKERFSAEFPKEGPSILRIQQVVRGDSAAYFCASSPSHSSYEQYFGPGTRLTVT.

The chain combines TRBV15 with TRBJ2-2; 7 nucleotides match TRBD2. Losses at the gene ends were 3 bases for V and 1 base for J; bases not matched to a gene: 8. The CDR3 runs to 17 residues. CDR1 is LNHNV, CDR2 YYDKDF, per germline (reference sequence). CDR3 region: CATSRSPGTMNTGELFF. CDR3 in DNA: TGTGCCACCAGCAGGTCACCAGGGACTATGAACACCGGGGAGCTGTTTTTT.

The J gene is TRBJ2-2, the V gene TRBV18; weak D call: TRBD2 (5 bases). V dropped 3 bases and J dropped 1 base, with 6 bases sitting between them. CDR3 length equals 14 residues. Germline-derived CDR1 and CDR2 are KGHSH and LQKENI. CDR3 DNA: TGTGCCAGCTCACCGGCGGGGAACACCGGGGAGCTGTTTTTT. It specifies CASSPAGNTGELFF.

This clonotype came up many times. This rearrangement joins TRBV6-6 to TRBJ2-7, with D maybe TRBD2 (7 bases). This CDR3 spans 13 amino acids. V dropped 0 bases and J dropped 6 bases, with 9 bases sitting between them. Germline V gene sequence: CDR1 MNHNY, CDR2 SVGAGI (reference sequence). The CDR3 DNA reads TGTGCCAGCAGTTACTCGAGGGGGGGCGAGCAGTACTTC. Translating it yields CASSYSRGGEQYF.

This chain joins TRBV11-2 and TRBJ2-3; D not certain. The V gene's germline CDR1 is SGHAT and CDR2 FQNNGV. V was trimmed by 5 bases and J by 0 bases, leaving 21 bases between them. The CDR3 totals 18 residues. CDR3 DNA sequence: TGTGCCAGCAGCCTCAACTGGGCTCTCGGACGTAGCACAGATACGCAGTATTTT. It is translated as CASSLNWALGRSTDTQYF.

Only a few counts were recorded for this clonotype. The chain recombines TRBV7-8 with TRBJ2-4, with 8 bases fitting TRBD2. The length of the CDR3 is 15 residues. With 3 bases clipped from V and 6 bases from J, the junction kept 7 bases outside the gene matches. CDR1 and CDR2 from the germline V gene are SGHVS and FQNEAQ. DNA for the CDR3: TGTGCCAGCAGCTTGCAACTTGGGACTAGAAACATTCAGTACTTC. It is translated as CASSLQLGTRNIQYF.

This CDR3 reads CASRRTDSYEQYF. The CDR3 DNA reads as TGCGCCAGCAGACGGACGGACTCCTACGAGCAGTACTTC. The chain combines TRBV5-1 with TRBJ2-7; no clear D. The germline V gene has CDR1 SGHRS and CDR2 YFSETQ. The CDR3 runs 13 residues. Trimming removed 5 bases from V and 0 bases from J, with 9 bases in between.

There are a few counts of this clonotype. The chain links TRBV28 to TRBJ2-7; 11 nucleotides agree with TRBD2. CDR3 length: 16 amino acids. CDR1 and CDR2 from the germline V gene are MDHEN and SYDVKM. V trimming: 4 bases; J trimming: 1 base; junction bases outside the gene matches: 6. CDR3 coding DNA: TGTGCCAGCAGTTCCGAACTAGCGGGAGTGTCCTACGAGCAGTACTTC. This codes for CASSSELAGVSYEQYF.

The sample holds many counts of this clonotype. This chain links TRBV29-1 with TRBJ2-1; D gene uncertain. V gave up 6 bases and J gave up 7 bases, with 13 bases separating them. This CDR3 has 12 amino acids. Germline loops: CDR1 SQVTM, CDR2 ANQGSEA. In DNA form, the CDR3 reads TGCAGCGTAGGTTCCTGGCCAAATGAGCAGTTCTTC. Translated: CSVGSWPNEQFF.

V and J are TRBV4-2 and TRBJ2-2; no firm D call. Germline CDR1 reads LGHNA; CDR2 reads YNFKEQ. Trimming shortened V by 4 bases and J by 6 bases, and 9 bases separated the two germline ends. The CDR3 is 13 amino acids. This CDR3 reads CASSPGLPGELFF. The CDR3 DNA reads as TGTGCCAGCAGCCCCGGTCTCCCCGGGGAGCTGTTTTTT.

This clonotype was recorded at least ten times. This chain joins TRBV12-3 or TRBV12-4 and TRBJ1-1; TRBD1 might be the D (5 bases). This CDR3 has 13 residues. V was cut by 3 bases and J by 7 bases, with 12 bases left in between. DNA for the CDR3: TGTGCCAGCAGTTTTGGGGCGGAGGATGAAGCTTTCTTT. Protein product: CASSFGAEDEAFF.

The CDR3 spells CATSLGQGAKETQYF. As DNA, the CDR3 is TGTGCCACCAGCTTAGGACAGGGGGCGAAAGAGACCCAGTACTTC. This sequence joins TRBV15 and TRBJ2-5; 11 bases map to TRBD1. Trimming took 5 bases from V and 3 from J; bases not matched to a gene: 5. This CDR3 is built from 15 residues. In germline, CDR1 is LNHNV, CDR2 YYDKDF (reference sequence). The variable domain in full, completed from reference TRBV15 and TRBJ2-5, reads DAMVIQNPRYQVTQFGKPVTLSCSQTLNHNVMYWYQQKSSQAPKLLFHYYDKDFNNEADTPDNFQSRRPNTSFCFLDIRSPGLGDTAMYLCATSLGQGAKETQYFGPGTRLLVL.

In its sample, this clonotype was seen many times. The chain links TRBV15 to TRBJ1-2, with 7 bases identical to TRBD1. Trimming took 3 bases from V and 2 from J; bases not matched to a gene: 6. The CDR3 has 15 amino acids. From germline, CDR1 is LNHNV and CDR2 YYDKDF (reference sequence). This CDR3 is CATSRGQTPNYGYTF. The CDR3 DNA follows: TGTGCCACCAGCAGGGGACAGACTCCGAACTATGGCTACACCTTC. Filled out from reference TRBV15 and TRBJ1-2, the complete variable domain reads DAMVIQNPRYQVTQFGKPVTLSCSQTLNHNVMYWYQQKSSQAPKLLFHYYDKDFNNEADTPDNFQSRRPNTSFCFLDIRSPGLGDTAMYLCATSRGQTPNYGYTFGSGTRLTVV.

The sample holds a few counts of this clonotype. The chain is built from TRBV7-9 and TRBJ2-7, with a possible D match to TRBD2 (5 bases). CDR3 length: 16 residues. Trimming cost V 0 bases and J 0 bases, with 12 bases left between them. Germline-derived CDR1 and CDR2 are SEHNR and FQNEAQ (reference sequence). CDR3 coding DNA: TGTGCCAGCAGCTTAGCGCTCGGCGGGCGCTCCTACGAGCAGTACTTC. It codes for CASSLALGGRSYEQYF. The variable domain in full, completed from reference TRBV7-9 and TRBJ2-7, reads DTGVSQNPRHKITKRGQNVTFRCDPISEHNRLYWYRQTLGQGPEFLTYFQNEAQLEKSRLLSDRFSAERPKGSFSTLEIQRTEQGDSAMYLCASSLALGGRSYEQYFGPGTRLTVT.

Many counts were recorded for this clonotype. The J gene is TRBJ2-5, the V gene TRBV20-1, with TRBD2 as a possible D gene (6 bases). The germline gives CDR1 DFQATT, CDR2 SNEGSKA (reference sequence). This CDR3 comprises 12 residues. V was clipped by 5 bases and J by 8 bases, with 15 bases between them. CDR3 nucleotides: TGCAGTGCTGCCCGGGACTTGGGCACCCAGTACTTC. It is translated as CSAARDLGTQYF.

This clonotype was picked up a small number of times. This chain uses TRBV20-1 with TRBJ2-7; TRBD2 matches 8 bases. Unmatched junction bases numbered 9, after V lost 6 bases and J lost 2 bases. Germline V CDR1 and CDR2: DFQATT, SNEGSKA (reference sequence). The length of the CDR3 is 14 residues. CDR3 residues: CSAIRAGVPYEQYF. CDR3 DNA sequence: TGCAGTGCCATTAGAGCGGGAGTACCCTACGAGCAGTACTTC.